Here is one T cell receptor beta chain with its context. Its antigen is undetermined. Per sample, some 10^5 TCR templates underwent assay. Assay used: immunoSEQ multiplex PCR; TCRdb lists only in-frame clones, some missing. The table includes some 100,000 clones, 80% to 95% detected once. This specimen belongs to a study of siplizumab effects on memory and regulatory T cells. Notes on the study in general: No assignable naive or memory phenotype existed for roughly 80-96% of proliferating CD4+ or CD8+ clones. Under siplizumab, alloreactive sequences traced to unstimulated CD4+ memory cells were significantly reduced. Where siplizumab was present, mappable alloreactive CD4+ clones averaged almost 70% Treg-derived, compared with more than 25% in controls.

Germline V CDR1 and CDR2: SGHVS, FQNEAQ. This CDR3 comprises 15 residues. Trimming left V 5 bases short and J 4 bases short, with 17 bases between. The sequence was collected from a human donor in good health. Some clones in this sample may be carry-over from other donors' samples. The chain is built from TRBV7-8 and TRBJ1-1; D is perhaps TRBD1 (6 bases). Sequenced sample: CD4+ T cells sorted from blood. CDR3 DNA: TGTGCCAGCAGCCGGGACATAGGGACGATCACTGAAGCTTTCTTT. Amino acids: CASSRDIGTITEAFF.